A single sample is the source of the 29 T cell receptor beta chains below, sequenced in a study of a mutant IDH1 vaccine in newly diagnosed glioma (dated by TCRdb to the early 2020s). The library was generated by the immunoSEQ multiplex PCR assay. Held by TCRdb, this immuneACCESS table contains in-frame sequences only and omits some clones. Under half of the omission traces to an unresolved V gene where checked; the cause of the rest is unknown. In all, the sample holds some 61,000 clones, and 86% of those were seen once. In total, the top ten clones hold about 3% of the sample. Taken with the paper, the label for time point translates to: baseline, week 1 (first vaccination visit). What the treatment or condition label conveys for this sample: pre-vaccination baseline after standard-of-care therapy. Sequencing was performed on PBMCs, taken from a glioma patient treated with radiotherapy, temozolomide or both. All receptors derive from a man between 25 and 39 years old with glioma.

The chain recombines TRBV7-9 with TRBJ1-4, with TRBD1 as a possible D gene (5 bases). V gave up 1 base and J gave up 6 bases, with 18 bases separating them. Germline CDR1 reads SEHNR; CDR2 reads FQNEAQ (reference sequence). The CDR3 runs to 17 residues. The CDR3 coding sequence is TGTGCCAGCAGCTTAGGTCTTGTCAGGGATAGTGATGAAAAACTGTTTTTT. This sequence encodes CASSLGLVRDSDEKLFF. Filled out from reference TRBV7-9 and TRBJ1-4, the complete variable domain reads DTGVSQNPRHKITKRGQNVTFRCDPISEHNRLYWYRQTLGQGPEFLTYFQNEAQLEKSRLLSDRFSAERPKGSFSTLEIQRTEQGDSAMYLCASSLGLVRDSDEKLFFGSGTQLSVL.

The chain couples TRBV7-9 to TRBJ1-2; no definite D call. Germline V lookup: CDR1 SEHNR, CDR2 FQNEAQ (reference sequence). Trimming took 1 base from V and 8 from J, leaving 11 bases between them. CDR3 length: 13 amino acids. The CDR3 spells CASSLGSQSGYTF. As DNA, the CDR3 is TGTGCCAGCAGCTTAGGGTCCCAAAGCGGCTACACCTTC.

This chain uses TRBV7-6 with TRBJ2-3, with D unclear. CDR3 length: 16 amino acids. Germline V gene data show CDR1 as SGHVS and CDR2 as FNYEAQ. V shed 4 bases and J shed 1 base, with 15 bases lying between them. CDR3 in amino acids: CASSSSRNTRTDTQYF. CDR3 DNA sequence: TGTGCCAGCAGCTCATCGCGGAACACCCGCACAGATACGCAGTATTTT. The full variable domain, its missing parts supplied by reference TRBV7-6 and TRBJ2-3, is GAGVSQSPRYKVTKRGQDVALRCDPISGHVSLYWYRQALGQGPEFLTYFNYEAQQDKSGLPNDRFSAERPEGSISTLTIQRTEQRDSAMYRCASSSSRNTRTDTQYFGPGTRLTVL.

This chain uses TRBV29-1 with TRBJ2-7, with a possible D match to TRBD1 (5 bases). This CDR3 has 12 amino acids. The germline V and J ends were trimmed by 7 bases and 1 base, with 11 bases remaining between them. CDR1 and CDR2 (germline): SQVTM, ANQGSEA. CDR3 sequence: CSATEQSYEQYF. The CDR3 DNA is TGCAGCGCGACAGAGCAATCCTACGAGCAGTACTTC.

The V call is TRBV18, the J call TRBJ2-6, with 7 positions matching TRBD1. V lost 4 bases to trimming and J lost 2 bases; unmatched junction nucleotides: 5. From germline, CDR1 is KGHSH and CDR2 LQKENI. The CDR3 extends over 16 amino acids. The CDR3, as DNA: TGTGCCAGCTCACTCGACAGGGTCCCTGGGGCCAACGTCCTGACTTTC. Residues: CASSLDRVPGANVLTF.

V gene TRBV30 combines with J gene TRBJ1-1; D gene uncertain. Trimming left V 3 bases short and J 1 base short, with 12 bases between. Germline V gene lookup returns CDR1 GTSNPN and CDR2 SVGIG (reference sequence). The CDR3 loop spans 14 amino acids. CDR3 DNA: TGTGCCTGGAGGGCACACGCCTGGAACACTGAAGCTTTCTTT. Protein: CAWRAHAWNTEAFF. Using reference TRBV30 and TRBJ1-1 for the parts outside the CDR3, the full variable domain is SQTIHQWPATLVQPVGSPLSLECTVEGTSNPNLYWYRQAAGRGLQLLFYSVGIGQISSEVPQNLSASRPQDRQFILSSKKLLLSDSGFYLCAWRAHAWNTEAFFGQGTRLTVV.

The V and J genes are TRBV15 and TRBJ2-2, with D tentatively TRBD1 (5 bases). Trimming pared 3 bases from V and 1 base from J, leaving 15 bases between. The CDR3 covers 17 residues. The V gene's germline CDR1 is LNHNV and CDR2 YYDKDF (reference sequence). CDR3 protein: CATSREYGQMNTGELFF. CDR3 in DNA: TGTGCCACCAGCAGGGAATATGGACAAATGAACACCGGGGAGCTGTTTTTT. Supplemented by reference TRBV15 and TRBJ2-2, the full variable domain reads DAMVIQNPRYQVTQFGKPVTLSCSQTLNHNVMYWYQQKSSQAPKLLFHYYDKDFNNEADTPDNFQSRRPNTSFCFLDIRSPGLGDTAMYLCATSREYGQMNTGELFFGEGSRLTVL.

The J gene is TRBJ2-5, the V gene TRBV5-1, with 7 bases aligning to TRBD1. V lost 3 bases and J lost 2; bases outside the gene matches: 13. CDR3 length: 17 amino acids. The germline V gene encodes CDR1 SGHRS and CDR2 YFSETQ. The CDR3 DNA sequence: TGCGCCAGCAGCTCGTATATCGGGACAGCCTTACAAGAGACCCAGTACTTC. This gives the protein CASSSYIGTALQETQYF.

The rearrangement uses TRBV12-5 and TRBJ2-3; 8 bases match TRBD1. The V gene end was trimmed by 6 bases and the J gene end by 2 bases; junction bases not matched to a gene: 7. CDR1 is LGHNT and CDR2 is FRNRAP in the germline V gene. This CDR3 is 15 amino acids long. The CDR3 reads CASGQGARNTDTQYF. The DNA of the CDR3 is TGTGCTAGTGGCCAGGGGGCGAGAAACACAGATACGCAGTATTTT.

This CDR3 is CASSLGLAGQETQYF. DNA for the CDR3: TGTGCCAGCAGCCTGGGACTAGCGGGACAAGAGACCCAGTACTTC. This chain connects TRBV7-6 to TRBJ2-5; 13 bases are a match to TRBD2. Trimming removed 5 bases from V and 2 bases from J; junction bases left unmatched: 2. This CDR3 region has 15 residues. CDR1 and CDR2 (germline): SGHVS, FNYEAQ. The variable domain in full, with the rest retrieved from reference TRBV7-6 and TRBJ2-5, is GAGVSQSPRYKVTKRGQDVALRCDPISGHVSLYWYRQALGQGPEFLTYFNYEAQQDKSGLPNDRFSAERPEGSISTLTIQRTEQRDSAMYRCASSLGLAGQETQYFGPGTRLLVL.

The genes are TRBV11-2 and TRBJ2-7; 7 bases line up with TRBD1. V was clipped by 4 bases and J by 1 base; unmatched bases: 7. CDR1 SGHAT and CDR2 FQNNGV come from the germline V gene. There are 15 residues in the CDR3. CDR3 amino acids: CASSSPPGQSYEQYF. The CDR3 DNA follows: TGTGCCAGCAGCTCTCCCCCGGGACAGTCCTACGAGCAGTACTTC.

The chain combines TRBV14 with TRBJ1-1; unclear D gene. This CDR3 contains 14 residues. Trimming shortened V by 1 base and J by 1 base, and 7 bases separated the two germline ends. Germline loops: CDR1 SGHDN, CDR2 FVKESK. The CDR3 spells CASSQASANTEAFF. CDR3 nucleotides: TGTGCCAGCAGCCAAGCATCCGCGAACACTGAAGCTTTCTTT. The full variable domain, rest sourced from reference TRBV14 and TRBJ1-1, is EAGVTQFPSHSVIEKGQTVTLRCDPISGHDNLYWYRRVMGKEIKFLLHFVKESKQDESGMPNNRFLAERTGGTYSTLKVQPAELEDSGVYFCASSQASANTEAFFGQGTRLTVV.

V usage is TRBV18 and J usage is TRBJ2-3, with D possibly being TRBD1 or TRBD2 (5 bases each). The CDR3 covers 15 residues. Germline lookup yields CDR1 KGHSH and CDR2 LQKENI. Trimming left V 6 bases short and J 2 bases short, with 15 bases between. CDR3 sequence: CASSTQDGATDTQYF. The CDR3 bases are TGTGCCAGCTCTACACAGGACGGGGCCACAGATACGCAGTATTTT.

The genes are TRBV27 and TRBJ1-6; D call uncertain. V was trimmed by 0 bases and J by 8 bases, leaving 14 bases between them. Looked up from germline, CDR1 is MNHEY and CDR2 is SMNVEV (reference sequence). The CDR3 contains 16 residues. In DNA, the CDR3 is TGTGCCAGCAGTTTATCCCACGTAGAGTACGATTCACCCCTCCACTTT. Amino acid sequence: CASSLSHVEYDSPLHF.

This clone was observed a handful of times. The V gene is TRBV5-5, the J gene TRBJ1-1; D ambiguous. The length of the CDR3 is 15 residues. Per the germline V gene, CDR1 is SGHKS and CDR2 is YYEKEE (reference sequence). Trimming took 4 bases from V and 1 from J, leaving 14 bases between them. CDR3 coding DNA: TGTGCCAGCAGCAAGGTGCTGGGAGCGAACACTGAAGCTTTCTTT. Protein: CASSKVLGANTEAFF.

The chain carries TRBV5-4 and TRBJ2-2, with D possibly being TRBD1 (5 bases). CDR1 is SGHNT, CDR2 YYREEE, per germline (reference sequence). The germline V and J ends were trimmed by 4 bases and 3 bases, with 19 bases remaining between them. The CDR3 consists of 17 residues. CDR3 sequence reads: CASSAKLAGIYTGELFF. The CDR3 DNA sequence: TGTGCCAGCAGCGCGAAACTTGCAGGGATATACACCGGGGAGCTGTTTTTT.

This chain uses TRBV7-9 with TRBJ2-1; 10 bases line up with TRBD1. The CDR3 extends over 13 amino acids. CDR1 and CDR2 (germline): SEHNR, FQNEAQ (reference sequence). The trim removed 6 bases at V and 9 bases at J, leaving 5 bases unmatched. CDR3 DNA: TGTGCCAGCAGTAGGACAGGGGGTTCTGAGCAGTTCTTC. It specifies CASSRTGGSEQFF.

The chain couples TRBV4-1 to TRBJ2-1; TRBD1 is a possible D gene (5 bases). The CDR3 is 12 amino acids. Trimming pared 4 bases from V and 7 bases from J, leaving 8 bases between. Germline CDR1 MGHRA, CDR2 YSYEKL. This CDR3 reads CASSPQGNEQFF. The CDR3 nucleotides are TGCGCCAGCAGCCCGCAGGGTAATGAGCAGTTCTTC.

The chain is built from TRBV27 and TRBJ1-1, with D uncertain. Looked up from germline, CDR1 is MNHEY and CDR2 is SMNVEV (reference sequence). The CDR3 is made up of 13 amino acids. V was cut by 7 bases and J by 0 bases, with 9 bases left in between. In nucleotides, the CDR3 is TGTGCCAGCAAAAGGAAGATGAACACTGAAGCTTTCTTT. Translating it yields CASKRKMNTEAFF.

The genes are TRBV9 and TRBJ1-5; no reliable D call. V gave up 0 bases and J gave up 9 bases, with 7 bases separating them. The CDR3 has 12 residues. Germline lookup yields CDR1 SGDLS and CDR2 YYNGEE. The CDR3 nucleotides are TGTGCCAGCAGCGTAGAAGAAGGGCCCCAGCATTTT. As protein: CASSVEEGPQHF.

CDR3 residues: CASSELASGGAQFADTQYF. CDR3 nucleotides: TGTGCCAGCAGTGAATTGGCTAGCGGGGGGGCACAATTTGCAGATACGCAGTATTTT. This chain uses TRBV2 with TRBJ2-3, with TRBD2 matching 12 bases. V trimming: 2 bases; J trimming: 4 bases; junction bases outside the gene matches: 13. The V gene's germline CDR1 is SNHLY and CDR2 FYNNEI. The CDR3 covers 19 residues. Complete variable domain (other parts from reference TRBV2 and TRBJ2-3): EPEVTQTPSHQVTQMGQEVILRCVPISNHLYFYWYRQILGQKVEFLVSFYNNEISEKSEIFDDQFSVERPDGSNFTLKIRSTKLEDSAMYFCASSELASGGAQFADTQYFGPGTRLTVL.

CDR3 region: CASRGDTGELFF. For the CDR3, the DNA is TGTGCCAGCAGGGGGGACACCGGGGAGCTGTTTTTT. The V gene is TRBV6-4, the J gene TRBJ2-2; D possibly matches TRBD1 or TRBD2 (5 bases each). Trimming removed 6 bases at V and 3 bases at J, with 5 bases between. CDR3 length equals 12 residues. CDR1 MRHNA and CDR2 SNTAGT come from the germline V gene.

This chain joins TRBV28 and TRBJ2-5, with 7 nucleotides matching TRBD2. Germline trimming cut 7 bases from V and 5 bases from J; bases unmatched to any gene: 13. The germline V gene encodes CDR1 MDHEN and CDR2 SYDVKM. CDR3 length: 15 residues. The CDR3 nucleotides read TGTGCCAGCATCGGGGCTAGCTGGCGGGAGGAGACCCAGTACTTC. Translated, it gives CASIGASWREETQYF. Looking up the rest from reference TRBV28 and TRBJ2-5 gives the full variable domain: DVKVTQSSRYLVKRTGEKVFLECVQDMDHENMFWYRQDPGLGLRLIYFSYDVKMKEKGDIPEGYSVSREKKERFSLILESASTNQTSMYLCASIGASWREETQYFGPGTRLLVL.

The J gene is TRBJ2-3, the V gene TRBV6-5; D remains unclear. V gave up 3 bases and J gave up 6 bases, with 13 bases separating them. The CDR3 contains 14 residues. Germline values: CDR1 MNHEY, CDR2 SVGAGI. The CDR3 sequence: CASSYRPSGDTQYF. The DNA of the CDR3 is TGTGCCAGCAGTTATCGTCCCTCTGGGGATACGCAGTATTTT.

The CDR3 region has the DNA TGTGCCAGCAGCGGCGGACAGGCAGGAATAACCTATGGCTACACCTTC. It is translated as CASSGGQAGITYGYTF. The gene calls are TRBV2 and TRBJ1-2; the match to TRBD1 covers 7 bases. The V gene's germline CDR1 is SNHLY and CDR2 FYNNEI. The CDR3 length is 16 residues. Trimming removed 6 bases from V and 4 bases from J; junction bases left unmatched: 14.

The chain joins TRBV5-1 to TRBJ1-1; tentatively, D is TRBD1 (5 bases). The CDR3 contains 13 residues. V was pared by 0 bases and J by 8 bases, with 11 bases between. Looked up from germline, CDR1 is SGHRS and CDR2 is YFSETQ. CDR3 in DNA: TGCGCCAGCAGCTTGGGGGACTGGTCCGAAGCTTTCTTT. Protein product: CASSLGDWSEAFF. The complete variable domain, with remaining parts taken from reference TRBV5-1 and TRBJ1-1, reads KAGVTQTPRYLIKTRGQQVTLSCSPISGHRSVSWYQQTPGQGLQFLFEYFSETQRNKGNFPGRFSGRQFSNSRSEMNVSTLELGDSALYLCASSLGDWSEAFFGQGTRLTVV.

V and J are TRBV19 and TRBJ1-2; the D is unclear. Trimming shortened V by 4 bases and J by 1 base, and 19 bases separated the two germline ends. The germline CDR1 and CDR2 sequences are LNHDA and SQIVND (reference sequence). The CDR3 has 17 amino acids. CDR3 DNA: TGTGCCAGTAGTACCGCCCCCATGGGGTACGGTAACTATGGCTACACCTTC. Encoded protein: CASSTAPMGYGNYGYTF.

This clone came up once. V gene TRBV10-2 combines with J gene TRBJ1-1; D possibly corresponds to TRBD1 (5 bases). Trimming left V 6 bases short and J 4 bases short, with 24 bases between. Looked up from germline, CDR1 is WSHSY and CDR2 is SAAADI. CDR3 size: 17 residues. CDR3 sequence reads: CASSSRTFKERGTEAFF. The CDR3, as DNA: TGCGCCAGCAGCTCCCGTACTTTTAAAGAGAGGGGCACTGAAGCTTTCTTT.

This clone was counted a few times. V gene TRBV5-1 combines with J gene TRBJ1-1; weak D call: TRBD1 (5 bases). V shed 4 bases and J shed 3 bases, with 10 bases lying between them. The V gene's germline CDR1 is SGHRS and CDR2 YFSETQ. The CDR3 length is 13 residues. The CDR3 loop reads CASSHEGYTEAFF. In nucleotides, the CDR3 is TGCGCCAGCAGCCACGAGGGGTACACTGAAGCTTTCTTT.